This TCR beta chain emerged from a study of CXCR3-negative and CXCR3-positive naive CD8 T cells. Findings of the study overall: Greater hydrophobicity was found in TRB CDR3s of CXCR3-positive naive cells than of CXCR3-negative naive cells. CD5 surface expression was similar among naive subsets, and TCR strength was estimated by inference from TRB CDR3 properties.

On this clonotype: Its matching antigen is unknown.

In germline, CDR1 is SGHTS, CDR2 YDEGEE. The CDR3 consists of 13 residues. Through 5' RACE with UMI labels, the TRB cDNA libraries were prepared. For each CDR3 protein, TCRdb gives one entry from its re-call of the 5' RACE reads, without DNA. This sample's clone table lists roughly 130,000 distinct CDR3 sequences. The clonotype originates from a human donor in good health. Some clones in this sample may be carry-over from other donors' samples. The chain recombines TRBV5-8 with TRBJ2-1. The sequenced sample consisted of naive CXCR3+ CD8+ T cells from blood. Subset meaning: CD45RO-CCR7+CD27+CD95- naive CD8+ T cells expressing CXCR3 (TNR3+). CDR3 sequence reads: CASSLFTGPEQFF. Based on the CDR3 plus reference TRBV5-8 and TRBJ2-1, the full variable domain is EAGVTQSPTHLIKTRGQQATLRCSPISGHTSVYWYQQALGLGLQFLLWYDEGEERNRGNFPPRFSGRQFPNYSSELNVNALELEDSALYLCASSLFTGPEQFFGPGTRLTVL.